The TCR beta chain under discussion was sequenced for a study of shared clonotypes between healthy human individuals. Donors had no recently reported acute infections or vaccinations and were HIV-negative. It was around 91 million PBMCs that unsorted samples used for genomic DNA. Germline V gene lookup returns CDR1 MNHEY and CDR2 SMNVEV (reference sequence). With 6 bases clipped from V and 2 bases from J, the junction kept 6 bases outside the gene matches. CDR3 length equals 14 residues. Deep was the level used in running the assay. The genomic DNA of each subset was split evenly across several immunoSEQ plates. Assay used: immunoSEQ multiplex PCR; TCRdb lists only in-frame clones, some missing. The profile shows some 500,000 clones, approximately 80% of them singletons.

Sequenced input: PBMCs. This receptor was taken from a woman between 35 and 50 years old in good health. Some clones in this sample may be carry-over from other donors' samples. The chain couples TRBV27 to TRBJ2-7; TRBD1 matches at 8 bases. CDR3 sequence (DNA): TGTGCCAGCAGAGTGACAGGGGCCCCCTACGAGCAGTACTTC. Translated: CASRVTGAPYEQYF.